This TCR beta chain appears in the sequencing data of a study of T cell responses to AZD1222 COVID-19 vaccine. Study-level results: White British donors predominated, females outnumbered males, and clonal diversity was possibly underestimated. Targets within unmutated variant regions were reportedly found for nearly half of spike-specific TCRs. Vaccine-associated CD4 TCRs spanned spike, dominant at 160-218 and 743-854. Repertoires were collected only later (after the peak T cell response had occurred).

For this clone: Its antigen remains unknown.

V dropped 0 bases and J dropped 5 bases, with 13 bases sitting between them. Germline V gives CDR1 MNHEY, CDR2 SVGAGI. There are 15 residues in the CDR3. Assay: immunoSEQ multiplex PCR; the TCRdb copy retains only in-frame clones and omits some. This table holds approximately 120,000 clones, 87% found once. The specimen comprised peripheral blood, sampled 28 days after the second AZD1222 dose. The chain has TRBV6-5 and TRBJ1-2, with D hard to call. The receptor was isolated from an adult who received the AZD1222 COVID-19 vaccine. The CDR3 region is CASSYSYGETYGYTF. The CDR3 region has the DNA TGTGCCAGCAGTTACTCATATGGCGAAACGTATGGCTACACCTTC.